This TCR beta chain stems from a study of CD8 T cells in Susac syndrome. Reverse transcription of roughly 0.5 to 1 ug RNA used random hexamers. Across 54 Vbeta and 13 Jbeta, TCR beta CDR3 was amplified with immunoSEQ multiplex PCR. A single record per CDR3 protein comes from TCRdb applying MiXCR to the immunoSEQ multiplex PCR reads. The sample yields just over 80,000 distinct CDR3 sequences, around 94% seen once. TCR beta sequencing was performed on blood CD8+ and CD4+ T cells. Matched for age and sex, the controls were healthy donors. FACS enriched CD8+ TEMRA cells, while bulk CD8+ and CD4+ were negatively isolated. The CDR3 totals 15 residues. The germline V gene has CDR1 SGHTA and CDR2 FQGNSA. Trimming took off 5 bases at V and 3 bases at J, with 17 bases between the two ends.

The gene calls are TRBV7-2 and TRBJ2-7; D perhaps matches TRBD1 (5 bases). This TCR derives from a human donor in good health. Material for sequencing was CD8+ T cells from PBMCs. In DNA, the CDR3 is TGTGCCAGCAGCCTATCCTCGTGGGGCCACTACGAGCAGTACTTC. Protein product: CASSLSSWGHYEQYF. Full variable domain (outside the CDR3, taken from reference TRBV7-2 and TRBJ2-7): GAGVSQSPSNKVTEKGKDVELRCDPISGHTALYWYRQSLGQGLEFLIYFQGNSAPDKSGLPSDRFSAERTGGSVSTLTIQRTQQEDSAVYLCASSLSSWGHYEQYFGPGTRLTVT.